A selection of T cell receptor beta chains follows, all from one sample in a study of beta chain features in type 1 diabetes. Measured with immunoSEQ multiplex PCR; TCRdb has only the in-frame clones, and not every one. The table has some 410,000 clones, roughly 14% seen once. Sequencing input: naive CD4+ T cells from blood. These receptors were collected from a man aged 25 to 45 in good health. Both conserved end residues are part of each CDR3. D genes are given only for firm matches. A row's size may be missing; if present it is once, few, many or a size class.

D gene: TRBD1; CDR3 length: 15; V gene: TRBV7-9; J gene: TRBJ1-2; clone size: once; CDR3 protein: CASSSGTGSGHGYTF; CDR3 DNA: TGTGCCAGCAGCTCCGGGACAGGGTCTGGCCATGGCTACACCTTC
D gene: NA; CDR3 length: 14; V gene: TRBV7-2; J gene: TRBJ2-5; clone size: few; CDR3 protein: CASSLGRPGETQYF; CDR3 DNA: TGTGCCAGCAGCTTAGGGCGCCCGGGAGAGACCCAGTACTTC
D gene: TRBD2; CDR3 length: 16; V gene: TRBV7-2; J gene: TRBJ2-3; clone size: few; CDR3 protein: CASSLLTSGGPDTQYF; CDR3 DNA: TGTGCCAGCAGCCTCCTAACTAGCGGGGGACCAGATACGCAGTATTTT
D gene: TRBD1; CDR3 length: 17; V gene: TRBV7-2; J gene: TRBJ1-2; clone size: few; CDR3 protein: CASSPRPRQGLISSYTF; CDR3 DNA: TGTGCCAGCAGCCCACGACCGAGACAGGGGCTTATAAGTAGCTACACCTTC
D gene: NA; CDR3 length: 14; V gene: TRBV5-1; J gene: TRBJ1-1; clone size: few; CDR3 protein: CASSLDRTDTEAFF; CDR3 DNA: TGCGCCAGCAGCTTGGATCGCACGGATACTGAAGCTTTCTTT
D gene: TRBD2; CDR3 length: 19; V gene: TRBV7-3; J gene: TRBJ2-3; clone size: few; CDR3 protein: CASSPQPGLAGVVTDTQYF; CDR3 DNA: TGTGCCAGCAGCCCGCAACCGGGACTAGCGGGAGTTGTCACAGATACGCAGTATTTT
D gene: NA; CDR3 length: 15; V gene: TRBV18; J gene: TRBJ2-5; clone size: NA; CDR3 protein: CASSPTENPFGTQYF; CDR3 DNA: TGTGCCAGCTCACCTACGGAGAACCCATTTGGGACCCAGTACTTC
D gene: TRBD2; CDR3 length: 14; V gene: TRBV5-1; J gene: TRBJ2-1; clone size: few; CDR3 protein: CASSSRLARNEQFF; CDR3 DNA: TGCGCCAGCAGCTCAAGACTAGCGCGCAATGAGCAGTTCTTC
D gene: TRBD2; CDR3 length: 16; V gene: TRBV30; J gene: TRBJ2-5; clone size: few; CDR3 protein: CAWSPLGGLVQETQYF; CDR3 DNA: TGTGCCTGGAGTCCCCTGGGAGGGTTGGTCCAAGAGACCCAGTACTTC
D gene: TRBD2; CDR3 length: 13; V gene: TRBV4-3; J gene: TRBJ2-7; clone size: few; CDR3 protein: CASSQGLAGEQYF; CDR3 DNA: TGCGCCAGCAGCCAGGGACTAGCTGGCGAGCAGTACTTC
D gene: NA; CDR3 length: 15; V gene: TRBV7-2; J gene: TRBJ2-7; clone size: few; CDR3 protein: CASSFERGVEDEQYF; CDR3 DNA: TGTGCCAGCAGCTTTGAAAGAGGGGTCGAAGACGAGCAGTACTTC
D gene: NA; CDR3 length: 13; V gene: TRBV10-3; J gene: TRBJ2-3; clone size: few; CDR3 protein: CAITLDPTDTQYF; CDR3 DNA: TGTGCCATCACCCTGGACCCCACAGATACGCAGTATTTT
D gene: NA; CDR3 length: 13; V gene: TRBV25-1; J gene: TRBJ2-5; clone size: NA; CDR3 protein: CASGHRIQETQYF; CDR3 DNA: TGTGCCAGCGGACACAGGATCCAAGAGACCCAGTACTTC
D gene: NA; CDR3 length: 14; V gene: TRBV5-4; J gene: TRBJ2-1; clone size: few; CDR3 protein: CASSPSVFEGEQFF; CDR3 DNA: TGTGCCAGCAGCCCTTCCGTCTTTGAGGGGGAGCAGTTCTTC
D gene: NA; CDR3 length: 15; V gene: TRBV19; J gene: TRBJ1-2; clone size: NA; CDR3 protein: CASTPDQTTPYGYTF; CDR3 DNA: TGTGCCAGTACCCCGGACCAGACGACGCCCTATGGCTACACCTTC
D gene: TRBD1; CDR3 length: 13; V gene: TRBV30; J gene: TRBJ1-6; clone size: NA; CDR3 protein: CAGSGTGPSPLHF; CDR3 DNA: TGTGCCGGCTCCGGGACAGGACCTTCACCCCTCCACTTT
D gene: NA; CDR3 length: 15; V gene: TRBV27; J gene: TRBJ2-1; clone size: few; CDR3 protein: CASSFYSGRVDEQFF; CDR3 DNA: TGTGCCAGCAGTTTTTATAGTGGCCGTGTTGATGAGCAGTTCTTC
D gene: NA; CDR3 length: 14; V gene: TRBV5-4; J gene: TRBJ2-4; clone size: NA; CDR3 protein: CASSLATGVDIQYF; CDR3 DNA: TGTGCCAGCAGCTTAGCGACGGGGGTGGACATTCAGTACTTC
D gene: NA; CDR3 length: 15; V gene: TRBV14; J gene: TRBJ1-4; clone size: NA; CDR3 protein: CASSQGPGKNEKLFF; CDR3 DNA: TGTGCCAGCAGCCAAGGCCCAGGGAAGAATGAAAAACTGTTTTTT
D gene: TRBD2; CDR3 length: 16; V gene: TRBV4-1; J gene: TRBJ2-5; clone size: NA; CDR3 protein: CASSQEVAGGPKTQYF; CDR3 DNA: TGCGCCAGCAGCCAAGAGGTAGCGGGGGGGCCCAAGACCCAGTACTTC
D gene: TRBD1; CDR3 length: 14; V gene: TRBV10-3; J gene: TRBJ2-1; clone size: few; CDR3 protein: CAISTGDPYNEQFF; CDR3 DNA: TGTGCCATCAGCACAGGGGACCCCTACAATGAGCAGTTCTTC
D gene: NA; CDR3 length: 12; V gene: TRBV18; J gene: TRBJ2-5; clone size: NA; CDR3 protein: CASSPPGETQYF; CDR3 DNA: TGTGCCAGCTCACCACCCGGCGAGACCCAGTACTTC
D gene: NA; CDR3 length: 11; V gene: TRBV19; J gene: TRBJ1-1; clone size: few; CDR3 protein: CATLNFTEAFF; CDR3 DNA: TGTGCCACCCTAAACTTCACTGAAGCTTTCTTT
D gene: TRBD2; CDR3 length: 15; V gene: TRBV7-3; J gene: TRBJ2-1; clone size: NA; CDR3 protein: CASSTGTSGYNEQFF; CDR3 DNA: TGTGCCAGCAGTACCGGGACTAGCGGCTACAATGAGCAGTTCTTC
D gene: NA; CDR3 length: 13; V gene: TRBV13; J gene: TRBJ2-3; clone size: NA; CDR3 protein: CASSLGPSDTQYF; CDR3 DNA: TGTGCCAGCAGCTTAGGCCCGTCAGATACGCAGTATTTT
D gene: NA; CDR3 length: 16; V gene: TRBV7-2; J gene: TRBJ2-6; clone size: few; CDR3 protein: CASSLSWGEIANVLTF; CDR3 DNA: TGTGCCAGCAGCTTAAGTTGGGGGGAAATAGCCAACGTCCTGACTTTC
D gene: NA; CDR3 length: 15; V gene: TRBV30; J gene: TRBJ1-5; clone size: NA; CDR3 protein: CAWSIAGRSNQPQHF; CDR3 DNA: TGTGCCTGGAGTATCGCAGGGAGGTCAAATCAGCCCCAGCATTTT
D gene: TRBD2; CDR3 length: 13; V gene: TRBV10-3; J gene: TRBJ2-1; clone size: NA; CDR3 protein: CAISEITSGEQFF; CDR3 DNA: TGTGCCATCAGTGAAATTACTAGCGGCGAGCAGTTCTTC
D gene: NA; CDR3 length: 15; V gene: TRBV4-2; J gene: TRBJ1-1; clone size: few; CDR3 protein: CASSQVGQTNTEAFF; CDR3 DNA: TGTGCCAGCAGCCAAGTAGGGCAGACGAACACTGAAGCTTTCTTT
D gene: TRBD1; CDR3 length: 17; V gene: TRBV18; J gene: TRBJ2-5; clone size: NA; CDR3 protein: CASSPVPGQGRQETQYF; CDR3 DNA: TGTGCCAGCTCACCTGTCCCGGGACAGGGAAGACAGGAGACCCAGTACTTC
D gene: TRBD1; CDR3 length: 20; V gene: TRBV7-8; J gene: TRBJ2-5; clone size: NA; CDR3 protein: CASSLRAGQGAYWPKETQYF; CDR3 DNA: TGTGCCAGCAGCTTAAGGGCGGGACAGGGGGCTTATTGGCCTAAAGAGACCCAGTACTTC
D gene: NA; CDR3 length: 13; V gene: TRBV9; J gene: TRBJ2-2; clone size: NA; CDR3 protein: CASSESDTGELFF; CDR3 DNA: TGTGCCAGCAGCGAGTCAGACACCGGGGAGCTGTTTTTT
D gene: TRBD2; CDR3 length: 14; V gene: TRBV9; J gene: TRBJ2-7; clone size: NA; CDR3 protein: CASSVEWRGYEQYF; CDR3 DNA: TGTGCCAGCAGCGTAGAGTGGCGGGGGTACGAGCAGTACTTC
D gene: NA; CDR3 length: 15; V gene: TRBV4-3; J gene: TRBJ2-1; clone size: NA; CDR3 protein: CASSYRQSSYNEQFF; CDR3 DNA: TGCGCCAGCAGTTATCGCCAGAGCTCCTACAATGAGCAGTTCTTC
D gene: NA; CDR3 length: 15; V gene: TRBV19; J gene: TRBJ2-1; clone size: few; CDR3 protein: CASSIEGWSYNEQFF; CDR3 DNA: TGTGCCAGTAGTATAGAGGGTTGGTCCTACAATGAGCAGTTCTTC
D gene: NA; CDR3 length: 18; V gene: TRBV18; J gene: TRBJ2-6; clone size: NA; CDR3 protein: CASSPVTAVSSGANVLTF; CDR3 DNA: TGTGCCAGCTCACCAGTTACGGCAGTTAGCTCTGGGGCCAACGTCCTGACTTTC
D gene: NA; CDR3 length: 14; V gene: TRBV21-1; J gene: TRBJ2-7; clone size: NA; CDR3 protein: CASSKDPRPYEQYF; CDR3 DNA: TGTGCCAGCAGCAAAGACCCACGACCCTACGAGCAGTACTTC
D gene: NA; CDR3 length: 12; V gene: TRBV18; J gene: TRBJ1-1; clone size: few; CDR3 protein: CASSPGNTEAFF; CDR3 DNA: TGTGCCAGCTCACCGGGGAACACTGAAGCTTTCTTT
D gene: NA; CDR3 length: 14; V gene: TRBV7-4; J gene: TRBJ1-5; clone size: NA; CDR3 protein: CASSCTGWGQPQHF; CDR3 DNA: TGTGCCAGCAGCTGCACAGGTTGGGGACAGCCCCAGCATTTT
D gene: NA; CDR3 length: 11; V gene: TRBV6-1; J gene: TRBJ2-4; clone size: few; CDR3 protein: CASSWRYIQYF; CDR3 DNA: TGTGCCAGCAGCTGGAGGTACATTCAGTACTTC
D gene: TRBD2; CDR3 length: 15; V gene: TRBV27; J gene: TRBJ2-3; clone size: few; CDR3 protein: CASSSAGRDPDTQYF; CDR3 DNA: TGTGCCAGCAGTTCGGCGGGGAGGGACCCAGATACGCAGTATTTT
D gene: TRBD1; CDR3 length: 15; V gene: TRBV4-3; J gene: TRBJ2-5; clone size: few; CDR3 protein: CASSQDRGPGETQYF; CDR3 DNA: TGCGCCAGCAGCCAAGATAGGGGGCCTGGGGAGACCCAGTACTTC
D gene: TRBD2; CDR3 length: 19; V gene: TRBV14; J gene: TRBJ2-1; clone size: NA; CDR3 protein: CASSQLAGVKGSSYNEQFF; CDR3 DNA: TGTGCCAGCAGCCAACTAGCGGGAGTTAAGGGGAGCTCCTACAATGAGCAGTTCTTC
D gene: NA; CDR3 length: 14; V gene: TRBV2; J gene: TRBJ1-1; clone size: once; CDR3 protein: CASRSGHPNTEAFF; CDR3 DNA: TGTGCCAGCAGGTCGGGACACCCGAACACTGAAGCTTTCTTT
D gene: NA; CDR3 length: 15; V gene: TRBV10-3; J gene: TRBJ2-1; clone size: few; CDR3 protein: CAIGSSGGAVTEQFF; CDR3 DNA: TGTGCCATCGGGTCATCTGGCGGGGCCGTAACTGAGCAGTTCTTC
D gene: NA; CDR3 length: 16; V gene: TRBV11-3; J gene: TRBJ2-6; clone size: few; CDR3 protein: CASSLVLDSGANVLTF; CDR3 DNA: TGTGCCAGCAGCTTAGTTCTGGACTCTGGGGCCAACGTCCTGACTTTC
D gene: NA; CDR3 length: 14; V gene: TRBV6-6; J gene: TRBJ2-7; clone size: NA; CDR3 protein: CASTQTQGSYEQYF; CDR3 DNA: TGTGCCAGCACCCAAACCCAAGGCTCCTACGAGCAGTACTTC